These 16 T cell receptor beta chains came from one sample sequenced in a study of shared clonotypes between healthy human individuals. The data were produced by immunoSEQ multiplex PCR, yet TCRdb's version contains in-frame clones alone and is incomplete. Of about 450,000 clones in the sample, about 80% were seen once. The sequencing sample was made of PBMCs. These receptors all stem from a woman aged 40 to 49 in good health. Some clones in this sample may be carry-over from other donors' samples.

A few counts support this clone. The chain employs TRBV7-9 and TRBJ1-1; weak D call: TRBD1 (6 bases). Germline V gene sequence: CDR1 SEHNR, CDR2 FQNEAQ (reference sequence). V lost 8 bases, J lost 4 bases, and 8 bases lay in between. The CDR3 runs 11 residues. CDR3 loop: CASQGSTEAFF. CDR3 coding DNA: TGTGCCAGCCAGGGGAGCACTGAAGCTTTCTTT.

This chain connects TRBV5-1 to TRBJ2-5; D gene uncertain. In germline, CDR1 is SGHRS, CDR2 YFSETQ. The V gene lost 0 bases and the J gene lost 2 bases, with 8 bases spanning the gap. The CDR3 length is 14 residues. The CDR3: CASSLDPGQETQYF. CDR3 DNA: TGCGCCAGCAGCTTGGATCCGGGTCAAGAGACCCAGTACTTC.

V is TRBV4-1 and J is TRBJ2-5, with TRBD1 matching 7 bases. The CDR3 runs to 16 residues. Per the germline V gene, CDR1 is MGHRA and CDR2 is YSYEKL. V was pared by 1 base and J by 2 bases, with 7 bases of the junction left unmatched. This CDR3 reads CASSQGLGTDQETQYF. CDR3 sequence (DNA): TGCGCCAGCAGCCAAGGCCTAGGGACAGATCAAGAGACCCAGTACTTC.

This rearrangement joins TRBV29-1 to TRBJ2-1; TRBD2 might be the D (7 bases). The germline V and J ends were trimmed by 4 bases and 0 bases, with 19 bases remaining between them. The CDR3 sequence is 17 residues long. CDR1 is SQVTM, CDR2 ANQGSEA, per germline. The CDR3 loop reads CSVARIGGRASYNEQFF. For the CDR3, the DNA is TGCAGCGTTGCACGAATAGGGGGGAGGGCCTCCTACAATGAGCAGTTCTTC.

This clone was counted between two and nine times. The chain has TRBV30 and TRBJ2-7; 8 bases agree with TRBD1. Germline V gene lookup returns CDR1 GTSNPN and CDR2 SVGIG (reference sequence). CDR3 length: 14 residues. V was clipped by 8 bases and J by 0 bases; unmatched bases: 9. The CDR3 nucleotides are TGTGCCGCACCCAGGACAGGGATCTCCTACGAGCAGTACTTC. It encodes CAAPRTGISYEQYF.

On this clone itself: A far larger clone is off by one base, so a read error is likely. The genes are TRBV30 and TRBJ1-4, with unresolved D. Germline-derived CDR1 and CDR2 are GTSNPN and SVGIG (reference sequence). The CDR3 is 13 residues long. This CDR3 is CAWSVNSNENLFF. The CDR3, as DNA: TGTGCCTGGAGTGTAAACAGCAACGAAAACCTGTTTTTT. Full variable domain (remainder filled in from reference TRBV30 and TRBJ1-4): SQTIHQWPATLVQPVGSPLSLECTVEGTSNPNLYWYRQAAGRGLQLLFYSVGIGQISSEVPQNLSASRPQDRQFILSSKKLLLSDSGFYLCAWSVNSNENLFFGSGTQLSVL.

The chain recombines TRBV19 with TRBJ1-5; no reliable D call. Germline loops: CDR1 LNHDA, CDR2 SQIVND (reference sequence). Trimming removed 0 bases from V and 3 bases from J, with 12 bases in between. This CDR3 is 16 amino acids long. The CDR3 is CASSIDSGVINQPQHF. CDR3 nucleotides: TGTGCCAGTAGTATAGATAGTGGGGTGATCAATCAGCCCCAGCATTTT.

V gene TRBV7-3 combines with J gene TRBJ2-1; 10 bases match TRBD2. There are 15 residues in the CDR3. CDR1 and CDR2 from the germline V gene are SGHTA and FQGTGA. V dropped 5 bases and J dropped 7; count of bases not matched to a gene: 8. In nucleotides, the CDR3 is TGTGCCAGCAGCCCAAGCGGGAGGGCGGGGAATGAGCAGTTCTTC. Translation gives CASSPSGRAGNEQFF.

This chain uses TRBV7-9 with TRBJ2-7; either TRBD1 or TRBD2 may supply D (5 bases each). The germline V gene encodes CDR1 SEHNR and CDR2 FQNEAQ (reference sequence). CDR3 length: 12 residues. V lost 4 bases and J lost 3, with 7 bases in between. CDR3 sequence reads: CASSWDHYEQYF. For the CDR3, the DNA is TGTGCCAGCAGCTGGGACCACTACGAGCAGTACTTC.

The chain joins TRBV18 to TRBJ2-5; D is possibly TRBD2 (6 bases). The J call is in doubt because the DNA end fits TRBJ2-7 better. CDR1 and CDR2 from the germline V gene are KGHSH and LQKENI. This CDR3 has 13 residues. The CDR3 protein is CASSPDGGYEQYF. CDR3 nucleotide sequence: TGTGCCAGCTCACCAGACGGGGGATACGAGCAGTACTTC.

At least ten counts were recorded for this clone. J is TRBJ1-4 and V is TRBV20-1; D unclear. CDR3 size: 11 residues. The V gene lost 4 bases and the J gene lost 8 bases, with 8 bases spanning the gap. The germline V gene has CDR1 DFQATT and CDR2 SNEGSKA (reference sequence). This CDR3 is CSAISREKLFF. CDR3 in DNA: TGCAGTGCTATTTCGAGGGAAAAACTGTTTTTT.

Only one count was recorded for this clone. V is TRBV30 and J is TRBJ2-2, with TRBD2 matching over 7 bases. The CDR3 consists of 16 residues. From germline, CDR1 is GTSNPN and CDR2 SVGIG (reference sequence). The trim removed 0 bases at V and 3 bases at J, leaving 7 bases unmatched. For the CDR3, the DNA is TGTGCCTGGAGTGTACCGGGCGGGAGCCACACCGGGGAGCTGTTTTTT. Its protein product is CAWSVPGGSHTGELFF.

This chain connects TRBV7-9 to TRBJ2-7; no firm D call. The CDR3 extends over 17 amino acids. The germline CDR1 and CDR2 sequences are SEHNR and FQNEAQ (reference sequence). Trimming left V 5 bases short and J 1 base short, with 21 bases between. As DNA, the CDR3 is TGTGCCAGCAGCCCCTACACCACGGTCGGGCTATCCTACGAGCAGTACTTC. As protein: CASSPYTTVGLSYEQYF.

The genes are TRBV5-1 and TRBJ2-1; 9 positions match TRBD1. Per the germline V gene, CDR1 is SGHRS and CDR2 is YFSETQ. CDR3 length equals 15 residues. The trim removed 4 bases at V and 4 bases at J, leaving 6 bases unmatched. The CDR3 loop reads CASSLDRGDYNEQFF. The CDR3, as DNA: TGCGCCAGCAGCCTGGACAGGGGCGATTACAATGAGCAGTTCTTC.

The rearrangement joins TRBV6-1 to TRBJ2-2, with TRBD2 matching over 8 bases. The CDR3 runs 15 residues. Germline V gene data show CDR1 as MNHNS and CDR2 as SASEGT. V shed 2 bases, J shed 7 bases, and the junction held 6 bases outside the gene matches. The chain's CDR3 is CASSEWREEIGELFF. The CDR3 DNA follows: TGTGCCAGCAGTGAATGGCGGGAGGAGATCGGGGAGCTGTTTTTT.

The chain uses TRBV5-1 and TRBJ1-4; D gene uncertain. Germline values: CDR1 SGHRS, CDR2 YFSETQ. V gave up 0 bases and J gave up 4 bases, with 7 bases separating them. This CDR3 region has 14 residues. The CDR3 loop reads CASSLDRDNEKLFF. DNA of the CDR3: TGCGCCAGCAGCTTGGACAGAGATAATGAAAAACTGTTTTTT.